These T cell receptor beta chains were read from a single sample in a study of neoadjuvant anti-PD-1 for oral cavity cancer. Profiling relied on immunoSEQ multiplex PCR, and the TCRdb table lists in-frame clones only, not all of them. This table has about 68,000 clones, 70% to 90% appearing once. The specimen comprised PBMCs, sampled after nivolumab (anti-PD-1) treatment. The receptors here all came from a person aged 35-79 years with oral cavity squamous cell carcinoma. The CDR3 runs from the conserved cysteine through the conserved F or W. The order of the fields is clone size, J gene, D gene, V gene, CDR3 DNA, CDR3 protein. D genes are given only for firm matches. Clone size is stated in some rows and not others, as once, few, many or a class when expanded.

NA,TRBJ1-1,TRBD1,TRBV14,TGTGCCAGCAGCAGGGACAGCACTGAAGCTTTCTTT,CASSRDSTEAFF
NA,TRBJ1-4,NA,TRBV2,TGTGCCAGCAGGCCTACAGGAGGCGGTGAAAAACTGTTTTTT,CASRPTGGGEKLFF
NA,TRBJ2-2,NA,TRBV7-9,TGTGCCAGCAGCTCGAAGGGGACCAAGAACACCGGGGAGCTGTTTTTT,CASSSKGTKNTGELFF
NA,TRBJ2-7,NA,TRBV2,TGTGCCAGCAGGGGGGCCCTTAGCTCCTACGAGCAGTACTTC,CASRGALSSYEQYF
NA,TRBJ2-7,TRBD2,TRBV28,TGTGCCAGCAGGCGGACTAGCGGGAGTGTAGCACCCTACGAGCAGTACTTC,CASRRTSGSVAPYEQYF
once,TRBJ2-2,NA,TRBV19,TGTGCCAGTAGTATACAGCCGAACACCGGGGAGCTGTTTTTT,CASSIQPNTGELFF
NA,TRBJ2-5,TRBD1,TRBV6-1,TGTGCCAGCAGGTTGACAGGGGGATTGGAGACCCAGTACTTC,CASRLTGGLETQYF
NA,TRBJ2-1,NA,TRBV30,TGTGCCTGGAGTGTAGGGGCGGGGCGTAAGCAGTTCTTC,CAWSVGAGRKQFF
NA,TRBJ2-5,NA,TRBV9,TGTGCCAGCAGCGTAGACGGGGGAGCCCAAGAGACCCAGTACTTC,CASSVDGGAQETQYF
once,TRBJ2-7,TRBD2,TRBV4-1,TGCGCCAGCAGCCTCGCCGCCGGGACTAGCGGGAGTAGTGCTTACGAGCAGTACTTC,CASSLAAGTSGSSAYEQYF
NA,TRBJ1-4,NA,TRBV9,TGTGCCAGCAGCGTAGACGGCGGATCCCGAAAACTGTTTTTT,CASSVDGGSRKLFF
NA,TRBJ1-5,NA,TRBV28,TGTGCCAGCACCACAACATTTGGGGGTTTGGGGTCCTCGATGACCCGGCATTTT,CASTTTFGGLGSSMTRHF
few,TRBJ2-1,NA,TRBV5-1,TGCGCCAGCAGCTTGGCGCCGGGCTTAGCTCCGGGGCGCAATGAGCAGTTCTTC,CASSLAPGLAPGRNEQFF
NA,TRBJ2-5,NA,TRBV9,TGTGCCAGCAGCGTATCGGGGGCCGGGGAGACCCAGTACTTC,CASSVSGAGETQYF
NA,TRBJ2-3,TRBD2,TRBV9,TGTGCCAGCAGCCCCCGGACTAGCGGGGTCTTTAGCACAGATACGCAGTATTTT,CASSPRTSGVFSTDTQYF
NA,TRBJ1-1,NA,TRBV19,TGTGCCAGTGCCGAGCTGGCAGGGGCGTCCACTGAAGCTTTCTTT,CASAELAGASTEAFF
NA,TRBJ2-3,TRBD2,TRBV7-2,TGTGCCAGCAGCTTAATGGGAGGGATAGATACGCAGTATTTT,CASSLMGGIDTQYF
NA,TRBJ1-4,TRBD1,TRBV9,TGTGCCAGCAGCGCACAGGGGGCGGATGAAAAACTGTTTTTT,CASSAQGADEKLFF
NA,TRBJ2-7,NA,TRBV5-5,TGTGCCAGCAGCTTAGGGGGATATAACTACGAGCAGTACTTC,CASSLGGYNYEQYF
NA,TRBJ1-5,TRBD1,TRBV16,TGTGCCAGCAGCCCCGGGACAGGGAATCAGCCCCAGCATTTT,CASSPGTGNQPQHF
NA,TRBJ2-4,NA,TRBV15,TGTGCCACCAGCAGAGGGGGACTCCAAAACATTCAGTACTTC,CATSRGGLQNIQYF
NA,TRBJ1-2,NA,TRBV10-3,TGTGCCATCAGTGAAGGTCCCCAGGATGGCTACACCTTC,CAISEGPQDGYTF
many,TRBJ2-2,NA,TRBV10-3,TGTGCCATCAGTGAGGGCGGGGAGCTGTTTTTT,CAISEGGELFF
medium-sized,TRBJ2-7,TRBD1,TRBV6-5,TGTGCCAGCAGCCTCCGGGACAGGGTCAACGAGCAGTACTTC,CASSLRDRVNEQYF
few,TRBJ2-3,NA,TRBV27,TGTGCCAGCAGTTCTCTCCCATTGATGTCTAGCACAGATACGCAGTATTTT,CASSSLPLMSSTDTQYF
NA,TRBJ1-4,NA,TRBV7-5,TGTGCCAGAAGCAAGGACAGGGTCCGTGAAAAACTGTTTTTT,CARSKDRVREKLFF
NA,TRBJ2-7,NA,TRBV6-1,TGTGCCAGCGGATACCAAGACTACGAGCAGTACTTC,CASGYQDYEQYF
once,TRBJ2-5,NA,TRBV5-1,TGCGCCAGCAGCTTCCTCTCCGGGGCCGGAGAGACCCAGTACTTC,CASSFLSGAGETQYF
NA,TRBJ2-3,NA,TRBV6-4,TGTGCCAGCCTCCGCTTCAGGGTGGGCACAGATACGCAGTATTTT,CASLRFRVGTDTQYF
NA,TRBJ2-5,TRBD1,TRBV6-1,TGTGCCACCGGACAGGGGAAGACCCAGTACTTC,CATGQGKTQYF
NA,TRBJ1-4,TRBD1,TRBV5-1,TGCGCCAGCAGCACGGGACAGAAGAATGAAAAACTGTTTTTT,CASSTGQKNEKLFF
NA,TRBJ2-2,NA,TRBV7-2,TGTGCCAGCAGCTTATTAGGGCTAGCGCCTGGGGGCGGGGAGCTGTTTTTT,CASSLLGLAPGGGELFF
NA,TRBJ1-2,TRBD1,TRBV11-2,TGTGCCAGCAGCTCGGGGACAGGGCGAGGATATGGCTACACCTTC,CASSSGTGRGYGYTF
NA,TRBJ2-2,TRBD2,TRBV14,TGTGCCAGCAGCGGACTAGCGGGAGCCGGGGAGCTGTTTTTT,CASSGLAGAGELFF
NA,TRBJ2-7,NA,TRBV7-9,TGTGCCAGCAGCCTTAACAACTACGAGCAGTACTTC,CASSLNNYEQYF
once,TRBJ2-2,NA,TRBV7-3,TGTGCCAGCAGCTTAGCGGGTTCGAACACCGGGGAGCTGTTTTTT,CASSLAGSNTGELFF
once,TRBJ1-1,NA,TRBV19,TGTGCCAGTAGTATCGGGGACCGTTTGGGCACTGAAGCTTTCTTT,CASSIGDRLGTEAFF
NA,TRBJ2-7,NA,TRBV5-6,TGTGCCAGCAGCCCACCAACAGCTTACTACGAGCAGTACTTC,CASSPPTAYYEQYF
NA,TRBJ1-5,TRBD1,TRBV19,TGTGCCAGTAGTATTGGACAGGACTGGGGACCCCAGCATTTT,CASSIGQDWGPQHF
NA,TRBJ2-3,TRBD2,TRBV30,TGTGCCTGGATCCAAGCGGGAGCCCCGGGAGATACGCAGTATTTT,CAWIQAGAPGDTQYF
once,TRBJ2-7,NA,TRBV19,TGTGCCAGTAGTTACGGAGGGGGAACCTACGAGCAGTACTTC,CASSYGGGTYEQYF
NA,TRBJ2-7,NA,TRBV4-2,TGTGCCAGCAGCCAGAGCACGAGCTCCTACGAGCAGTACTTC,CASSQSTSSYEQYF
NA,TRBJ2-2,NA,TRBV11-2,TGTGCCAGCAGCTTACAATACGGGGAGCTGTTTTTT,CASSLQYGELFF
once,TRBJ2-1,NA,TRBV20-1,TGCAGCCCCCTGGAGAATGAGCAGTTCTTC,CSPLENEQFF
once,TRBJ2-5,TRBD2,TRBV10-3,TGTGCCATCAGTGACCCTAGCGGGACAGAGACCCAGTACTTC,CAISDPSGTETQYF
NA,TRBJ2-1,TRBD2,TRBV9,TGTGCCAGCAGCCCCAGACTAGCGGGAGACAATGAGCAGTTCTTC,CASSPRLAGDNEQFF
NA,TRBJ1-5,NA,TRBV29-1,TGCAGCGTTGGCTCTGGAAGCAATCAGCCCCAGCATTTT,CSVGSGSNQPQHF
NA,TRBJ2-7,TRBD2,TRBV27,TGTGCCAGCAGTTCCGGGGGGGGGACGGGCGAGCAGTACTTC,CASSSGGGTGEQYF
NA,TRBJ2-5,TRBD1,TRBV6-5,TGTGCCAGCAGTAAATTTACAGGGGGCGGGGAGACCCAGTACTTC,CASSKFTGGGETQYF
once,TRBJ1-1,NA,TRBV18,TGTGCCAGCTCTCGGCGTATGGAGAACACTGAAGCTTTCTTT,CASSRRMENTEAFF
NA,TRBJ1-5,TRBD1,TRBV19,TGTGCCAGTAGTATGACAGGGGCCCTTTATAGCAATCAGCCCCAGCATTTT,CASSMTGALYSNQPQHF
NA,TRBJ2-3,NA,TRBV13,TGTGCCAGCAACCCCTTCACAGATACGCAGTATTTT,CASNPFTDTQYF
NA,TRBJ2-7,NA,TRBV6-5,TGTGCCAGCAGTTACACCAGGGCTCCCTACGAGCAGTACTTC,CASSYTRAPYEQYF
few,TRBJ2-5,TRBD2,TRBV2,TGTGCCAGCAGTGCCGGGAGGGAGACCCAGTACTTC,CASSAGRETQYF
NA,TRBJ2-3,NA,TRBV11-2,TGTGCCAGCAAGTCGACCCCTACCGGGTGGGAGCAGTATTTT,CASKSTPTGWEQYF